The T cell receptor (beta chain) under discussion was sequenced for a study of long-term antiretroviral therapy in people with HIV. Study-level points and caveats: Blood, drawn from about 2004 to 2018, may reflect older ART regimens. Diversity went up after ART and still fell short of transplant donor controls.

An immunoSEQ assay, version v3.0, was performed at survey level. TCRdb's table, derived via immunoSEQ multiplex PCR, lists solely in-frame clones and lacks some. In the table there are around 16,000 clones, roughly 80% of which are singletons. The germline CDR1 and CDR2 sequences are SGHVS and FNYEAQ. V was shortened by 1 base and J by 2 bases, with 3 bases between the two germline ends. The CDR3 consists of 12 residues. Comment on this clone: Its antigen is undetermined.

This receptor was taken from a man aged 25-45 years with HIV. The material sequenced was unsorted PBMCs, taken less than 1.3 years before starting antiretroviral therapy. V and J are TRBV7-6 and TRBJ2-7; no reliable D call. The DNA of the CDR3 is TGTGCCAGCAGCTTAGATACCTACGAGCAGTACTTC. Translation gives CASSLDTYEQYF.